This TCR beta chain was found in a study of T cell responses to AZD1222 COVID-19 vaccine. From germline, CDR1 is LNHDA and CDR2 SQIVND (reference sequence). The length of the CDR3 is 15 residues. V was trimmed by 3 bases and J by 7 bases, leaving 18 bases between them. Assay: immunoSEQ multiplex PCR; the TCRdb copy retains only in-frame clones and omits some. Here the sample spans approximately 90,000 clones, 91% being singletons. Sequencing used peripheral blood, obtained on day 0 of AZD1222 vaccination. The receptor's source is an adult in good health. The chain joins TRBV19 to TRBJ1-1; D is possibly TRBD1 (5 bases). The CDR3 is CASSIRGVVTIEAFF. CDR3 nucleotides: TGTGCCAGTAGTATCCGAGGGGTCGTAACAATTGAAGCTTTCTTT.